These 16 T cell receptor beta chains came from one sample sequenced in a study of blood T cells in healthy people across ages. Then a second PCR, running roughly 7 to 12 cycles, was carried out with a sample-barcoded 5' primer and a J-beta primer mix. Via MiXCR, TCRdb re-called the 5' RACE reads, giving one row per CDR3 protein. The table includes about 1.6 million distinct CDR3 sequences, 30% to 35% detected once. The material sequenced was blood. Receptors originate from a woman aged 30 to 39 in good health.

The rearrangement uses TRBV5-1 and TRBJ2-5, with TRBD2 matching 8 bases. The CDR3 is made up of 15 amino acids. V shed 7 bases and J 4 bases; nucleotides not matched to a gene: 12. Germline V gene data show CDR1 as SGHRS and CDR2 as YFSETQ. The CDR3 bases are TGCGCCAGCTCACCGACTAGCGCCACCGCAGAGACCCAGTACTTC. Translated: CASSPTSATAETQYF.

This clonotype was counted between two and nine times. DNA for the CDR3: TGTGCCAGCAGCCCGGGACTAGCGGGAGTTTTGCCGGGGGAGACCCAGTACTTC. It is translated as CASSPGLAGVLPGETQYF. The rearrangement joins TRBV7-2 to TRBJ2-5, with 14 bases aligning to TRBD2. The CDR3 loop spans 18 amino acids. Germline V gene lookup returns CDR1 SGHTA and CDR2 FQGNSA. The V gene end was trimmed by 5 bases and the J gene end by 5 bases; junction bases not matched to a gene: 13. The whole variable domain, filled in from reference TRBV7-2 and TRBJ2-5, reads GAGVSQSPSNKVTEKGKDVELRCDPISGHTALYWYRQSLGQGLEFLIYFQGNSAPDKSGLPSDRFSAERTGGSVSTLTIQRTQQEDSAVYLCASSPGLAGVLPGETQYFGPGTRLLVL.

This chain joins TRBV7-2 and TRBJ1-4; 9 bases fit TRBD1. The CDR3 has 18 amino acids. V lost 2 bases, J lost 3 bases, and 10 bases stayed unmatched. The germline CDR1 and CDR2 sequences are SGHTA and FQGNSA. CDR3 amino acids: CASSLLDRGRVSNEKLFF. CDR3 coding DNA: TGTGCCAGCAGCTTACTCGACAGGGGGAGGGTCTCTAATGAAAAACTGTTTTTT.

The genes are TRBV7-8 and TRBJ1-4; tentatively, D is TRBD1 (5 bases). V lost 4 bases and J 7 bases, leaving 16 bases between the germline ends. From germline, CDR1 is SGHVS and CDR2 FQNEAQ. The CDR3 totals 15 residues. The CDR3 region is CASSSSGPGGEKLFF. As DNA, the CDR3 is TGTGCCAGCAGCTCCTCGGGGCCGGGGGGTGAAAAACTGTTTTTT.

This clonotype was counted many times. One end of the junction varies from germline; a read error may be responsible. The rearrangement joins TRBV12-3 or TRBV12-4 to TRBJ2-3; D uncertain. The CDR3 totals 13 residues. The CDR3 coding sequence is TGTGCCAGCAGCTTAGTATCCGCAGATACGCAGTATTTT. Its translation is CASSLVSADTQYF.

The V gene is TRBV12-3 or TRBV12-4, the J gene TRBJ1-1; D remains unclear. The V and J ends lost 7 bases and 0 bases respectively, with 15 bases between them. The length of the CDR3 is 15 residues. This CDR3 is CASNLWAAMNTEAFF. The CDR3 DNA reads TGTGCCAGCAACCTATGGGCCGCCATGAACACTGAAGCTTTCTTT.

Turning to this clonotype: A much larger clonotype is one base distant, so this may be a read error. This rearrangement joins TRBV13 to TRBJ2-5; D possibly corresponds to TRBD2 (5 bases). The CDR3 totals 15 residues. CDR1 and CDR2 (germline): PRHDT, FYEKMQ (reference sequence). The CDR3 DNA sequence: TGTGCCTGCAGCTTGAGGCCCAACCCGGGGGAGACCCAGTACTTC. Amino acids: CACSLRPNPGETQYF.

In its sample, this clonotype was seen a few times. V gene TRBV12-3 or TRBV12-4 combines with J gene TRBJ2-5, with D tentatively TRBD2 (7 bases). This CDR3 comprises 15 residues. The V end lost 3 bases, the J end lost 5 bases, and 16 bases lay between the germline ends. The CDR3 DNA sequence: TGTGCCAGCAGTTTCAAGGGGGGGATCATGGAGACCCAGTACTTC. This encodes CASSFKGGIMETQYF.

There are a few counts of this clonotype. The rearrangement joins TRBV6-5 to TRBJ1-6; TRBD1 aligns across 10 bases. The V gene end was trimmed by 7 bases and the J gene end by 7 bases; junction bases not matched to a gene: 7. The germline gives CDR1 MNHEY, CDR2 SVGAGI. The CDR3 loop spans 15 amino acids. CDR3 loop: CASTLTDRGNSPLHF. In nucleotides, the CDR3 is TGTGCCAGCACTTTAACGGACAGGGGGAATTCACCCCTCCACTTT.

This clonotype was observed many times. The gene calls are TRBV9 and TRBJ1-6, with D unclear. Germline V gives CDR1 SGDLS, CDR2 YYNGEE. The length of the CDR3 is 12 residues. Trimming cost V 4 bases and J 7 bases, with 6 bases left between them. CDR3 amino acids: CASSSGNSPLHF. The DNA of the CDR3 is TGTGCCAGCAGCTCGGGAAATTCACCCCTCCACTTT.

The chain carries TRBV7-8 and TRBJ1-1, with D perhaps TRBD1 (6 bases). Per germline, CDR1 SGHVS and CDR2 FQNEAQ. This CDR3 contains 14 residues. V was shortened by 9 bases and J by 1 base, with 15 bases between the two germline ends. CDR3 sequence: CASSKTGQNTEAFF. The CDR3 nucleotides read TGTGCCAGTTCGAAGACAGGCCAGAACACTGAAGCTTTCTTT.

This clonotype was detected only a few times. This chain's CDR3 is CATSPGATYEQYF. The CDR3, as DNA: TGTGCCACCAGCCCAGGGGCCACCTACGAGCAGTACTTC. The chain combines TRBV15 with TRBJ2-7, with D perhaps matching TRBD1 (6 bases). The CDR3 consists of 13 residues. From germline, CDR1 is LNHNV and CDR2 YYDKDF (reference sequence). V shed 5 bases and J shed 2 bases, with 10 bases lying between them.

As for this clonotype: A much larger clone sits a single nucleotide away, making a read error possible. The genes are TRBV12-3 or TRBV12-4 and TRBJ2-7, with D unresolved. The V end was cut by 5 bases, the J end by 0 bases, with 11 bases between. This CDR3 contains 14 residues. Written as DNA, the CDR3 is TGTGCCAGCAGTCCCAGGATTTACTCCTACGAGCAGTACTTC. It codes for CASSPRIYSYEQYF.

The V gene is TRBV30, the J gene TRBJ2-3; TRBD1 is a possible D gene (5 bases). From germline, CDR1 is GTSNPN and CDR2 SVGIG (reference sequence). Trimming removed 5 bases at V and 6 bases at J, with 18 bases between. The CDR3 is 14 amino acids. CDR3 bases: TGTGCCTGGGAAAGGGGCCTCGATGTGGATACGCAGTATTTT. Encoded protein: CAWERGLDVDTQYF.

This clonotype was picked up a small number of times. The chain couples TRBV9 to TRBJ2-5, with 8 positions matching TRBD2. J lost 5 bases, V lost 4 bases, and 16 bases had no gene match. CDR1 is SGDLS and CDR2 is YYNGEE in the germline V gene. This CDR3 spans 17 amino acids. The CDR3 DNA reads as TGTGCCAGCAGCCAATCTCGGGGAGCGGGAGTCTGGGAGACCCAGTACTTC. Residues: CASSQSRGAGVWETQYF.

This clonotype was found a few times. The chain joins TRBV12-3 or TRBV12-4 to TRBJ2-7, with D hard to call. Trimming shortened V by 5 bases and J by 2 bases, and 10 bases separated the two germline ends. The CDR3 length is 13 residues. This CDR3 is CASSPTNPYEQYF. For the CDR3, the DNA is TGTGCCAGCAGTCCTACCAACCCCTACGAGCAGTACTTC.